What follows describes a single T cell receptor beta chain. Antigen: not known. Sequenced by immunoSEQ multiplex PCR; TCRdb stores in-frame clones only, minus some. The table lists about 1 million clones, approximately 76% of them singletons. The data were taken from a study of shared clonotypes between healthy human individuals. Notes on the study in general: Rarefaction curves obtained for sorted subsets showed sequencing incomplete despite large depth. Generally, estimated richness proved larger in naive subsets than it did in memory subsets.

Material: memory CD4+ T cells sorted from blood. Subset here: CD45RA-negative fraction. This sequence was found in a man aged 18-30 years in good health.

DNA for the CDR3: TGTGCCAGCAGTTACACAAATGCCTACGAGCAGTACTTC. This translates into CASSYTNAYEQYF. The chain recombines TRBV27 with TRBJ2-7; no clear D. The V and J ends lost 4 bases and 2 bases respectively, with 9 bases between them. CDR1 is MNHEY and CDR2 is SMNVEV in the germline V gene (reference sequence). This CDR3 is built from 13 residues.